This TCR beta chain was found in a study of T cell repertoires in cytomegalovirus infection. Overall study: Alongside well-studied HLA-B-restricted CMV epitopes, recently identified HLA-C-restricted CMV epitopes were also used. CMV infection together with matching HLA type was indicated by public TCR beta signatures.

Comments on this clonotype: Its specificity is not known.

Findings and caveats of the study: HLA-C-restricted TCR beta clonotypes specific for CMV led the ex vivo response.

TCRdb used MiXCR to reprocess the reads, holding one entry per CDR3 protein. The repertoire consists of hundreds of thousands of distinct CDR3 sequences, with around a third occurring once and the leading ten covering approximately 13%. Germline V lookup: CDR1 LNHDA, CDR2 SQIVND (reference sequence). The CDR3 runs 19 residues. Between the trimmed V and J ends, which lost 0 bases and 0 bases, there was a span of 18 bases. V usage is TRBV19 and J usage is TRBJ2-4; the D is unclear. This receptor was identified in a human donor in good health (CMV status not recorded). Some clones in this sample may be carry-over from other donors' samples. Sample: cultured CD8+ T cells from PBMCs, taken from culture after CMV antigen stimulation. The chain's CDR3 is CASSIDFPIQLLAKNIQYF. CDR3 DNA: TGTGCCAGTAGTATAGATTTCCCAATCCAGCTTCTAGCCAAAAACATTCAGTACTTC.